The 24 T cell receptor beta chains given below trace back to one sample, sequenced in a study of CD8 T cells in ankylosing spondylitis. In TCRdb, the 5' RACE reads were re-called with MiXCR into one record per CDR3 protein. This table holds approximately 220,000 distinct CDR3 sequences, 10% to 13% found once. Sequences were obtained from blood, either unsorted or a sorted T cell fraction (not recorded which). The receptors derive from a male donor with ankylosing spondylitis or in good health (not recorded which).

In this sample, this clonotype turned up many times. This sequence joins TRBV7-9 and TRBJ2-5, with 9 bases fitting TRBD1. CDR1 and CDR2 (germline): SEHNR, FQNEAQ (reference sequence). After removal of 4 bases from V and 6 bases from J, the junction contained 9 bases not matched to a gene. CDR3 length equals 15 residues. This chain's CDR3 is CASSSPGQGKQTQYF. The CDR3 bases are TGTGCCAGCAGCTCCCCGGGACAGGGAAAGCAGACCCAGTACTTC.

At least ten counts were recorded for this clonotype. The chain links TRBV5-6 to TRBJ2-3; tentatively, D is TRBD2 (5 bases). Trimming pared 4 bases from V and 7 bases from J, leaving 13 bases between. This CDR3 has 13 amino acids. The germline gives CDR1 SGHDT, CDR2 YYEEEE. The CDR3 region is CASSTPSGYTQYF. CDR3 DNA: TGTGCCAGCAGCACCCCAAGCGGCTATACGCAGTATTTT.

For this clonotype: A much more abundant neighbour one base away suggests this may be a read error. The rearrangement uses TRBV3-1 and TRBJ2-7; 8 bases align to TRBD2. Trimming cost V 4 bases and J 9 bases; bases outside gene matches: 11. Germline V gives CDR1 LGHDT, CDR2 YNNKEL (reference sequence). This CDR3 has 14 amino acids. CDR3 amino acids: CASSPLGRGNGQYF. The CDR3, as DNA: TGTGCCAGCAGCCCCCTCGGGAGGGGTAACGGGCAGTACTTC.

This clonotype was counted at least ten times. This chain uses TRBV20-1 with TRBJ1-1; D is undetermined. The germline CDR1 and CDR2 sequences are DFQATT and SNEGSKA (reference sequence). Trimming pared 3 bases from V and 1 base from J, leaving 6 bases between. The CDR3 loop spans 12 amino acids. The CDR3 loop reads CSASTTNTEAFF. The CDR3 bases are TGCAGTGCTAGCACCACGAACACTGAAGCTTTCTTT.

This chain joins TRBV7-3 and TRBJ2-5; tentatively, D is TRBD1 (5 bases). This CDR3 spans 13 amino acids. V was shortened by 5 bases and J by 5 bases, with 12 bases between the two germline ends. Germline V gives CDR1 SGHTA, CDR2 FQGTGA. CDR3 residues: CASSPRVDETQYF. In DNA form, the CDR3 reads TGTGCCAGCAGCCCCAGGGTGGACGAGACCCAGTACTTC. Variable domain in full (rest from reference TRBV7-3 and TRBJ2-5): GAGVSQTPSNKVTEKGKYVELRCDPISGHTALYWYRQSLGQGPEFLIYFQGTGAADDSGLPNDRFFAVRPEGSVSTLKIQRTERGDSAVYLCASSPRVDETQYFGPGTRLLVL.

This clonotype was found many times. The chain joins TRBV2 to TRBJ2-7; tentatively, D is TRBD1 (6 bases). The V end lost 6 bases, the J end lost 3 bases, and 12 bases lay between the germline ends. The CDR3 loop spans 13 amino acids. From germline, CDR1 is SNHLY and CDR2 FYNNEI. DNA for the CDR3: TGTGCCAGCAGCGAAACCAGGGGCTACGAGCAGTACTTC. This gives the protein CASSETRGYEQYF.

This clonotype was observed a handful of times. V is TRBV5-1 and J is TRBJ2-7, with D possibly TRBD2 on 6 matching bases. CDR3 size: 15 residues. V gave up 2 bases and J gave up 2 bases, with 14 bases separating them. Germline CDR1 reads SGHRS; CDR2 reads YFSETQ. The CDR3 spells CASSFLSSGPYEQYF. CDR3 DNA: TGCGCCAGCAGCTTTCTCTCCAGCGGGCCCTACGAGCAGTACTTC.

This clonotype was seen repeatedly, ten times or more. V is TRBV5-1 and J is TRBJ2-2, with 8 bases that match TRBD2. V was pared by 3 bases and J by 4 bases, with 8 bases of the junction left unmatched. CDR1 is SGHRS and CDR2 is YFSETQ in the germline V gene. CDR3 length equals 16 residues. In DNA form, the CDR3 reads TGCGCCAGCAGCTCACGGGGGGGCCAAGGCACCGGGGAGCTGTTTTTT. This sequence encodes CASSSRGGQGTGELFF.

This clonotype has a count of ten or more. V usage is TRBV28 and J usage is TRBJ2-4; TRBD2 matches 8 bases. This CDR3 is built from 19 residues. V shed 3 bases, J shed 7 bases, and the junction held 20 bases outside the gene matches. In germline, CDR1 is MDHEN, CDR2 SYDVKM. The CDR3 nucleotides are TGTGCCAGCAGTTTCCGTCCCCGCGTAGCGGGACCCCCTCGGAACATTCAGTACTTC. It is translated as CASSFRPRVAGPPRNIQYF.

This clonotype was seen a single time. The chain uses TRBV24-1 and TRBJ1-1, with TRBD1 matching over 9 bases. V shed 8 bases, J shed 4 bases, and the junction held 4 bases outside the gene matches. CDR1 KGHDR and CDR2 SFDVKD come from the germline V gene. CDR3 length: 13 residues. CDR3 protein: CATMGQGTTEAFF. DNA for the CDR3: TGTGCCACCATGGGACAGGGCACCACTGAAGCTTTCTTT.

This clonotype showed up many times. This rearrangement joins TRBV9 to TRBJ1-2; D is uncertain. V lost 0 bases and J 5 bases, leaving 14 bases between the germline ends. The CDR3 sequence is 15 residues long. Germline V lookup: CDR1 SGDLS, CDR2 YYNGEE. CDR3 residues: CASSVAARGEYGYTF. The DNA for the CDR3 is TGTGCCAGCAGCGTAGCTGCGCGCGGGGAATATGGCTACACCTTC.

Many counts were recorded for this clonotype. CDR3 amino acids: CASSSSGTNTGELFF. The CDR3 DNA reads TGCGCCAGCTCCTCGTCGGGAACGAACACCGGGGAGCTGTTTTTT. The chain combines TRBV5-1 with TRBJ2-2; possible D gene TRBD2, 5 bases. V lost 7 bases to trimming and J lost 0 bases, with 13 bases between them. CDR3 length: 15 amino acids. Germline V gene lookup returns CDR1 SGHRS and CDR2 YFSETQ.

This chain connects TRBV2 to TRBJ2-1; 9 bases agree with TRBD2. Germline V gene sequence: CDR1 SNHLY, CDR2 FYNNEI. CDR3 length: 15 amino acids. V gave up 7 bases and J gave up 9 bases; unmatched junction bases: 13. The CDR3 DNA sequence: TGTGCCAGCACGGCCCCGGGACTAGCAATTGGTGAGCAGTTCTTC. Translated, it gives CASTAPGLAIGEQFF.

This clonotype has just a few counts. V and J are TRBV5-5 and TRBJ2-5; 13 bases map to TRBD2. Losses at the gene ends were 4 bases for V and 5 bases for J; bases not matched to a gene: 8. CDR1 is SGHKS and CDR2 is YYEKEE in the germline V gene (reference sequence). The CDR3 covers 16 residues. In nucleotides, the CDR3 is TGTGCCAGCAGCCCAACTAGCGGGGGGGCCGGGGAGACCCAGTACTTC. It specifies CASSPTSGGAGETQYF.

This clonotype was seen ten or more times. This rearrangement joins TRBV6-5 to TRBJ2-7; TRBD2 matches at 8 bases. The CDR3 has 15 residues. CDR1 is MNHEY and CDR2 is SVGAGI in the germline V gene. Unmatched junction bases numbered 8, after V lost 0 bases and J lost 7 bases. The CDR3 reads CASSYSTGGLDEQYF. In DNA form, the CDR3 reads TGTGCCAGCAGTTACTCGACGGGGGGGCTCGATGAGCAGTACTTC.

This clonotype was seen repeatedly, ten times or more. The chain employs TRBV20-1 and TRBJ1-5, with D unclear. The CDR3 has 16 amino acids. V dropped 0 bases and J dropped 4 bases, with 16 bases sitting between them. Germline V lookup: CDR1 DFQATT, CDR2 SNEGSKA (reference sequence). The CDR3 region is CSARDTRVAGNQPQHF. DNA for the CDR3: TGCAGTGCTAGAGATACCCGGGTAGCGGGGAATCAGCCCCAGCATTTT.

Ten or more counts support this clonotype. This rearrangement joins TRBV5-1 to TRBJ2-2; maybe TRBD1 (5 bases). Between the trimmed V and J ends, which lost 4 bases and 1 base, there was a span of 11 bases. This CDR3 region has 15 residues. CDR1 and CDR2 from the germline V gene are SGHRS and YFSETQ. The CDR3 is CASSGWTRNTGELFF. The CDR3, as DNA: TGCGCCAGCAGCGGGTGGACAAGGAACACCGGGGAGCTGTTTTTT.

This clonotype was counted many times. The chain combines TRBV7-2 with TRBJ2-5; weak D call: TRBD1 (6 bases). Trimming took 1 base from V and 6 from J, leaving 12 bases between them. The CDR3 is made up of 14 amino acids. CDR1 is SGHTA and CDR2 is FQGNSA in the germline V gene. CDR3 bases: TGTGCCAGCAGCTTAGACAGGGATGTTAAGACCCAGTACTTC. Protein product: CASSLDRDVKTQYF.

V is TRBV9 and J is TRBJ1-5; 7 bases align to TRBD1. The V gene's germline CDR1 is SGDLS and CDR2 YYNGEE. This CDR3 has 16 amino acids. The J segment lost 0 bases and the V segment lost 0 bases, leaving 3 bases of the junction unmatched. CDR3 nucleotides: TGTGCCAGCAGCGTAGTGGGACAGAATAGCAATCAGCCCCAGCATTTT. This gives the protein CASSVVGQNSNQPQHF. The complete variable domain, with remaining parts taken from reference TRBV9 and TRBJ1-5, reads DSGVTQTPKHLITATGQRVTLRCSPRSGDLSVYWYQQSLDQGLQFLIQYYNGEERAKGNILERFSAQQFPDLHSELNLSSLELGDSALYFCASSVVGQNSNQPQHFGDGTRLSIL.

The sample holds many counts of this clonotype. This chain uses TRBV5-1 with TRBJ1-4, with D possibly matching TRBD1 (5 bases). The CDR3 runs 15 residues. Per the germline V gene, CDR1 is SGHRS and CDR2 is YFSETQ. Trimming stripped 0 bases from V and 8 bases from J, with 14 bases between. CDR3 residues: CASSLVPGLREKLFF. In DNA form, the CDR3 reads TGCGCCAGCAGCTTGGTTCCAGGGCTAAGGGAAAAACTGTTTTTT. The full variable domain, rest sourced from reference TRBV5-1 and TRBJ1-4, is KAGVTQTPRYLIKTRGQQVTLSCSPISGHRSVSWYQQTPGQGLQFLFEYFSETQRNKGNFPGRFSGRQFSNSRSEMNVSTLELGDSALYLCASSLVPGLREKLFFGSGTQLSVL.

Many counts were recorded for this clonotype. The V and J genes are TRBV7-3 and TRBJ2-2; D is unresolved. Trimming stripped 5 bases from V and 5 bases from J, with 9 bases between. Germline loops: CDR1 SGHTA, CDR2 FQGTGA. The CDR3 is made up of 13 amino acids. The CDR3 bases are TGTGCCAGCAGCGCCCGACCAACCGGGGAGCTGTTTTTT. Protein: CASSARPTGELFF.

This clonotype came up many times. The chain is built from TRBV3-1 and TRBJ1-5; tentative D call: TRBD1 (5 bases). Germline-derived CDR1 and CDR2 are LGHDT and YNNKEL (reference sequence). V was clipped by 0 bases and J by 6 bases, with 12 bases between them. This CDR3 has 15 residues. The CDR3 region has the DNA TGTGCCAGCAGCCAAGATTTGGGTGGGGGTCAGCCCCAGCATTTT. This translates into CASSQDLGGGQPQHF. The full variable domain, its missing parts supplied by reference TRBV3-1 and TRBJ1-5, is DTAVSQTPKYLVTQMGNDKSIKCEQNLGHDTMYWYKQDSKKFLKIMFSYNNKELIINETVPNRFSPKSPDKAHLNLHINSLELGDSAVYFCASSQDLGGGQPQHFGDGTRLSIL.

Many counts were recorded for this clonotype. The CDR3 protein is CASSPGLEDTQYF. DNA for the CDR3: TGTGCCAGCTCACCTGGACTAGAAGATACGCAGTATTTT. The J gene is TRBJ2-3, the V gene TRBV18; 7 positions agree with TRBD2. The trim removed 3 bases at V and 5 bases at J, leaving 2 bases unmatched. The V gene's germline CDR1 is KGHSH and CDR2 LQKENI. The CDR3 extends over 13 amino acids.

CDR3 loop: CASSRWAMGSEGYTF. In DNA form, the CDR3 reads TGTGCCAGCAGCCGCTGGGCTATGGGGTCGGAGGGCTACACCTTC. The J gene is TRBJ1-2, the V gene TRBV6-1; unclear D gene. The CDR3 has 15 residues. Trimming took 6 bases from V and 8 from J, leaving 22 bases between them. Germline lookup yields CDR1 MNHNS and CDR2 SASEGT.